The rows below give T cell receptor beta chains drawn from one sample of a study of CD8 T cells in Susac syndrome. TCRdb itself ran the immunoSEQ multiplex PCR reads through MiXCR, one entry per CDR3 protein. The sample carries about 76,000 distinct CDR3 sequences, 90% to 95% recorded once. Input material: CD8+ T cells from PBMCs. These TCRs come from a human donor with Susac syndrome. The CDR3 runs from the conserved cysteine through the conserved F or W. Fields, in order: clone size, V gene, J gene, CDR3 protein. The listing skips clone size in some rows; elsewhere it reads once, few, many or a size class.

>.|TRBV21-1|TRBJ2-7
CASSTGQGVYEQYF
>.|TRBV7-2|TRBJ2-3
CASSLGVGAGVVDTQYF
>once|TRBV19|TRBJ1-1
CASTEMGLGGVNTEAFF
>.|TRBV24-1|TRBJ2-1
CATSDRQRNEQFF
>.|TRBV28|TRBJ1-1
CASTKGWGMDTEAFF
>.|TRBV7-9|TRBJ1-2
CASSLAGHGYGYTF
>.|TRBV6-1|TRBJ2-7
CASSEEGPTYEQYF
>.|TRBV7-8|TRBJ2-7
CASSLFRHEQYF
>.|TRBV10-3|TRBJ1-2
CAISESRGRNYGYTF
>.|TRBV12-3/TRBV12-4|TRBJ1-1
CASDIQGRDTEAFF
>.|TRBV29-1|TRBJ1-1
CSVKPTEAFF
>.|TRBV12-3/TRBV12-4|TRBJ1-3
CASRHLIRFGNTIYF
>.|TRBV19|TRBJ1-5
CASSMTGNQPQHF
>.|TRBV10-3|TRBJ2-1
CAISEQGSYNEQFF
>.|TRBV28|TRBJ2-1
CASSLAGAGYNEQFF
>.|TRBV3-1|TRBJ2-3
CASSQDPGGGRDTQYF
>.|TRBV7-2|TRBJ2-7
CASSVSGTSSYEQYF
>.|TRBV5-4|TRBJ2-5
CASSLMLGLEETQYF
>once|TRBV25-1|TRBJ2-5
CASSDNQQETQYF
>.|TRBV30|TRBJ1-1
CAWRLDRPRAFF
>.|TRBV5-6|TRBJ1-6
CASSSSTQGLNSPLHF
>.|TRBV3-1|TRBJ1-2
CASSQSRTGGYTF
>.|TRBV3-1|TRBJ1-5
CASSHPRDRHQPQHF
>.|TRBV30|TRBJ2-1
CAWSRETYNEQFF
>once|TRBV7-2|TRBJ1-5
CASRQGGQAYQPQHF
>once|TRBV20-1|TRBJ1-2
CSAWDRQTNYGYTF
>.|TRBV4-1|TRBJ1-1
CASSQDFGYTEAFF
>.|TRBV2|TRBJ2-7
CASRERGAPYEQYF